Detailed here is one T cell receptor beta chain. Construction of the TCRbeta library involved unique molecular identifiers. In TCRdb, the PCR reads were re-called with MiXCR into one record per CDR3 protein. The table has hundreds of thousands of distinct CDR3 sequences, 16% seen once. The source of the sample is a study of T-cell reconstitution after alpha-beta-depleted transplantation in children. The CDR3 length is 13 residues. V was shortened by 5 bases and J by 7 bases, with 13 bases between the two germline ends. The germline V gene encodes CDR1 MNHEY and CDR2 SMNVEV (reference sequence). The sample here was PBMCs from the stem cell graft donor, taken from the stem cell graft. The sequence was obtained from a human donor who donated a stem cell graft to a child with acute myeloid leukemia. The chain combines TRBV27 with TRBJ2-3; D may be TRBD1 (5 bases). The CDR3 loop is CASSPPGAYTQYF. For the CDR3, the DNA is TGTGCCAGCAGTCCCCCTGGGGCGTATACGCAGTATTTT.